The 20 T cell receptor beta chains listed next were all sequenced from one sample in a study of tumor-infiltrating lymphocytes in oesophageal squamous cell carcinoma. TCRdb reprocessed the PCR reads with MiXCR, giving one entry per CDR3 protein. Of some 10,000 distinct CDR3 sequences in the sample, about 64% were seen once. Sequenced: esophageal tumor tissue. The receptors shown here come from a female donor with esophageal squamous cell carcinoma.

The chain recombines TRBV7-9 with TRBJ2-1; D is possibly TRBD1 (6 bases). The J call is uncertain, as TRBJ2-7 better fits the DNA end. The CDR3 contains 14 residues. Germline V gene data show CDR1 as SEHNR and CDR2 as FQNEAQ (reference sequence). CDR3 sequence reads: CASSRVGATYEQYF. In DNA, the CDR3 is TGTGCCAGCAGCCGGGTGGGGGCTACCTACGAGCAGTACTTC.

V and J are TRBV28 and TRBJ2-5; D might be TRBD1 (5 bases). The tail of the sequence fits TRBJ1-2 better, so the J call may be wrong. Germline V gene lookup returns CDR1 MDHEN and CDR2 SYDVKM. The CDR3 runs to 17 residues. CDR3 DNA sequence: TGTGCCAGCAGTATCCCTGATTGGGGGGAAGTAAACTATGGCTACACCTTC. Its translation is CASSIPDWGEVNYGYTF.

About this clonotype: At one of its ends the junction is not consistent with the germline gene, which may arise from a read error. This sequence joins TRBV6-1 and TRBJ2-1, with a weak D call TRBD1 (6 bases). In germline, CDR1 is MNHNS, CDR2 SASEGT. The CDR3 totals 15 residues. The CDR3 DNA reads TGTGCCAGCAAAGTCAACAGGGCTACCTACAATGAGCGGTTCTTC. It codes for CASKVNRATYNERFF.

V gene TRBV6-2 or TRBV6-3 combines with J gene TRBJ1-5; D unresolved. Germline CDR1 is MNHEY and CDR2 is SVGEGT. V lost 7 bases to trimming and J lost 0 bases, with 10 bases between them. This CDR3 contains 14 residues. The CDR3 coding sequence is TGTGCCAGCACCGGAACGAATAGCAATCAGCCCCAGCATTTT. Its protein is CASTGTNSNQPQHF.

This clonotype was seen a handful of times. The V and J genes are TRBV7-6 and TRBJ2-1; no definite D call. The closer fit of TRBJ2-5 to the DNA end suggests the J call may be wrong. This CDR3 is built from 13 residues. Germline V gives CDR1 SGHVS, CDR2 FNYEAQ. The CDR3 DNA reads TGTGCCAGCAGCCCTACCCCGCGGGAGACCCAGTACTTC. As protein: CASSPTPRETQYF.

The table lists this clonotype with a count of one. The V gene is TRBV7-3, the J gene TRBJ2-5, with a possible D match to TRBD1 (6 bases). The J call may be incorrect, as the DNA end agrees better with TRBJ2-7. The CDR3 length is 12 residues. Germline V gene sequence: CDR1 SGHTA, CDR2 FQGTGA. The CDR3 nucleotides are TGTGCCAGCAGCCCAGGGGACTACGAGCAGTACTTC. It yields the protein CASSPGDYEQYF.

The V and J genes are TRBV7-2 and TRBJ1-5, with 7 bases identical to TRBD1. From germline, CDR1 is SGHTA and CDR2 FQGNSA. V gave up 0 bases and J gave up 4 bases; unmatched junction bases: 3. The CDR3 covers 15 residues. This CDR3 reads CASSLAGGGNQPQHF. For the CDR3, the DNA is TGTGCCAGCAGCTTAGCAGGGGGCGGGAATCAGCCCCAGCATTTT.

For this clonotype: At one of its ends the junction is not consistent with the germline gene, which may arise from a read error. This chain links TRBV12-3 or TRBV12-4 with TRBJ1-6; possible D gene TRBD1, 6 bases. The CDR3 is 13 residues long. CDR3: CASSQGTIYEQYF. Here the CDR3 DNA reads TGTGCCAGCAGTCAGGGGACTATATACGAGCAGTACTTT.

This clonotype turned up a few times. The chain joins TRBV7-2 to TRBJ2-4; 12 bases agree with TRBD2. Matching the DNA end better, TRBJ2-7 makes the J call doubtful. Germline lookup yields CDR1 SGHTA and CDR2 FQGNSA. The CDR3 runs 17 residues. CDR3: CASSLAGTSGFQYEQYF. CDR3 sequence (DNA): TGTGCCAGCAGCTTAGCTGGGACTAGCGGGTTTCAGTACGAGCAGTACTTC.

On this clonotype: A much larger clone lies a single base off, so this may be a read error. The chain joins TRBV18 to TRBJ1-4; D possibly corresponds to TRBD1 (5 bases). CDR3 length: 16 amino acids. Germline CDR1 is KGHSH and CDR2 is LQKENI. The CDR3: CTSSPPKRQGGEKLFF. DNA for the CDR3: TGTACCAGCTCACCACCGAAGCGGCAGGGAGGGGAAAAACTGTTTTTT.

V and J are TRBV7-9 and TRBJ1-1; unclear D gene. CDR1 and CDR2 (germline): SEHNR, FQNEAQ (reference sequence). The CDR3 is 11 residues long. V lost 7 bases and J lost 0, with 3 bases in between. This CDR3 is CASTLNTEAFF. The CDR3 DNA is TGTGCCAGCACCCTGAACACTGAAGCTTTCTTT.

This chain connects TRBV12-3 or TRBV12-4 to TRBJ2-1; TRBD2 matches 13 bases. The DNA end is a closer match to TRBJ2-7, so the J assignment may be wrong. This CDR3 is built from 19 residues. The CDR3 loop reads CASRGRPGTSGISYNEQYF. CDR3 DNA sequence: TGTGCCAGCAGAGGCCGGCCTGGGACTAGCGGGATCTCCTACAATGAGCAGTACTTC.

The chain joins TRBV7-2 to TRBJ1-2, with a weak D call TRBD1 (5 bases). This CDR3 has 13 residues. V was pared by 4 bases and J by 4 bases, with 10 bases between. Germline values: CDR1 SGHTA, CDR2 FQGNSA. CDR3 DNA sequence: TGTGCCAGCAGCTCGGTTGGGACCTATGGCTACACCTTC. This encodes CASSSVGTYGYTF. The entire variable domain, with the rest obtained from reference TRBV7-2 and TRBJ1-2, is as follows: GAGVSQSPSNKVTEKGKDVELRCDPISGHTALYWYRQSLGQGLEFLIYFQGNSAPDKSGLPSDRFSAERTGGSVSTLTIQRTQQEDSAVYLCASSSVGTYGYTFGSGTRLTVV.

The gene calls are TRBV7-3 and TRBJ1-2; D is possibly TRBD1 (5 bases). Germline loops: CDR1 SGHTA, CDR2 FQGTGA. Trimming stripped 2 bases from V and 2 bases from J, with 6 bases between. This CDR3 has 13 residues. CDR3 sequence reads: CASSLGDNYGYTF. DNA for the CDR3: TGTGCCAGCAGCTTAGGGGACAACTATGGCTACACCTTC.

J is TRBJ2-1 and V is TRBV6-1, with 9 bases identical to TRBD1. TRBJ2-7 matches the DNA end more closely, so the J call is doubtful. Germline V gene data show CDR1 as MNHNS and CDR2 as SASEGT. This CDR3 spans 17 amino acids. The CDR3 sequence: CASMRGHWTGEIYEQYF. For the CDR3, the DNA is TGTGCCAGCATGAGGGGACATTGGACAGGGGAAATCTACGAGCAGTACTTC.

This clonotype was recorded many times. The chain combines TRBV19 with TRBJ1-5, with D maybe TRBD1 (6 bases). V gave up 4 bases and J gave up 0 bases, with 16 bases separating them. Per the germline V gene, CDR1 is LNHDA and CDR2 is SQIVND (reference sequence). This CDR3 contains 17 residues. CDR3 bases: TGTGCCAGTAGTAGGGTCGGGGGGCTTTATAGCAATCAGCCCCAGCATTTT. It codes for CASSRVGGLYSNQPQHF. Complete variable domain (other parts from reference TRBV19 and TRBJ1-5): DGGITQSPKYLFRKEGQNVTLSCEQNLNHDAMYWYRQDPGQGLRLIYYSQIVNDFQKGDIAEGYSVSREKKESFPLTVTSAQKNPTAFYLCASSRVGGLYSNQPQHFGDGTRLSIL.

There are many counts of this clonotype. This may stem from a read error, because a much larger clone lies one nucleotide away. The chain recombines TRBV7-9 with TRBJ2-5; D uncertain. CDR1 SEHNR and CDR2 FQNEAQ come from the germline V gene (reference sequence). V was trimmed by 1 base and J by 11 bases, leaving 20 bases between them. The CDR3 has 15 amino acids. The DNA of the CDR3 is TGTGCCAGCAGCTTAGATAGGAGCGTAGCCGCTGAGCAGTACTTC. Its protein product is CASSLDRSVAAEQYF.

The CDR3 DNA follows: TGTGCCAGCAGTTTTCTGCGCGAGCAGTTCTTC. The encoded protein is CASSFLREQFF. J is TRBJ2-1 and V is TRBV12-3 or TRBV12-4; the D is unclear. The CDR3 runs 11 residues. V was shortened by 3 bases and J by 10 bases, with 7 bases between the two germline ends.

The J gene is TRBJ2-3, the V gene TRBV11-1, with 9 bases aligning to TRBD2. Germline V lookup: CDR1 SGHAT, CDR2 FQDESV (reference sequence). Trimming at V came to 2 bases and at J to 1 base, leaving 1 base not matched to a gene. CDR3 length: 15 amino acids. CDR3 region: CASSLRGRGTDTQYF. The DNA for the CDR3 is TGTGCCAGCAGCTTACGCGGGAGGGGCACAGATACGCAGTATTTT.

Remarks on this clonotype: An end of the junction does not agree with germline; a read error may underlie this. The DNA for the CDR3 is TGTGCCAGCAGCCGACTAGCGGGGCGACACGTATTT. Translating it yields CASSRLAGRHVF. The J gene is TRBJ2-3, the V gene TRBV14; 11 nucleotides agree with TRBD2. The CDR3 length is 12 residues. Germline CDR1 reads SGHDN; CDR2 reads FVKESK. Complete variable domain (other parts from reference TRBV14 and TRBJ2-3): EAGVTQFPSHSVIEKGQTVTLRCDPISGHDNLYWYRRVMGKEIKFLLHFVKESKQDESGMPNNRFLAERTGGTYSTLKVQPAELEDSGVYFCASSRLAGRHVFGPGTRLTVL.